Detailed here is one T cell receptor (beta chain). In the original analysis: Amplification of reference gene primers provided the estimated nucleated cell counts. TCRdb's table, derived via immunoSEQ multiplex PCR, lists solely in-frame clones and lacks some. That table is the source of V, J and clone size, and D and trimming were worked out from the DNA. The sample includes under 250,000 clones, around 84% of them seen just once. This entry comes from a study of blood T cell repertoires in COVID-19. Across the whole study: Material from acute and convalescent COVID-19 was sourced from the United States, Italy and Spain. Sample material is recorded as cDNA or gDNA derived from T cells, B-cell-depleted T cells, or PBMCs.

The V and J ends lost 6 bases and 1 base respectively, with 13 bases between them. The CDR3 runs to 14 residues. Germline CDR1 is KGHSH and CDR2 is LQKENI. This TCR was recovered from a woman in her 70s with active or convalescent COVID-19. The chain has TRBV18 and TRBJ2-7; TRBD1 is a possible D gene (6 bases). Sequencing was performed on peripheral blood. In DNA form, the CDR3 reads TGTGCCAGCTCGCATTCAACAGGGTCCTACGAGCAGTACTTC. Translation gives CASSHSTGSYEQYF.